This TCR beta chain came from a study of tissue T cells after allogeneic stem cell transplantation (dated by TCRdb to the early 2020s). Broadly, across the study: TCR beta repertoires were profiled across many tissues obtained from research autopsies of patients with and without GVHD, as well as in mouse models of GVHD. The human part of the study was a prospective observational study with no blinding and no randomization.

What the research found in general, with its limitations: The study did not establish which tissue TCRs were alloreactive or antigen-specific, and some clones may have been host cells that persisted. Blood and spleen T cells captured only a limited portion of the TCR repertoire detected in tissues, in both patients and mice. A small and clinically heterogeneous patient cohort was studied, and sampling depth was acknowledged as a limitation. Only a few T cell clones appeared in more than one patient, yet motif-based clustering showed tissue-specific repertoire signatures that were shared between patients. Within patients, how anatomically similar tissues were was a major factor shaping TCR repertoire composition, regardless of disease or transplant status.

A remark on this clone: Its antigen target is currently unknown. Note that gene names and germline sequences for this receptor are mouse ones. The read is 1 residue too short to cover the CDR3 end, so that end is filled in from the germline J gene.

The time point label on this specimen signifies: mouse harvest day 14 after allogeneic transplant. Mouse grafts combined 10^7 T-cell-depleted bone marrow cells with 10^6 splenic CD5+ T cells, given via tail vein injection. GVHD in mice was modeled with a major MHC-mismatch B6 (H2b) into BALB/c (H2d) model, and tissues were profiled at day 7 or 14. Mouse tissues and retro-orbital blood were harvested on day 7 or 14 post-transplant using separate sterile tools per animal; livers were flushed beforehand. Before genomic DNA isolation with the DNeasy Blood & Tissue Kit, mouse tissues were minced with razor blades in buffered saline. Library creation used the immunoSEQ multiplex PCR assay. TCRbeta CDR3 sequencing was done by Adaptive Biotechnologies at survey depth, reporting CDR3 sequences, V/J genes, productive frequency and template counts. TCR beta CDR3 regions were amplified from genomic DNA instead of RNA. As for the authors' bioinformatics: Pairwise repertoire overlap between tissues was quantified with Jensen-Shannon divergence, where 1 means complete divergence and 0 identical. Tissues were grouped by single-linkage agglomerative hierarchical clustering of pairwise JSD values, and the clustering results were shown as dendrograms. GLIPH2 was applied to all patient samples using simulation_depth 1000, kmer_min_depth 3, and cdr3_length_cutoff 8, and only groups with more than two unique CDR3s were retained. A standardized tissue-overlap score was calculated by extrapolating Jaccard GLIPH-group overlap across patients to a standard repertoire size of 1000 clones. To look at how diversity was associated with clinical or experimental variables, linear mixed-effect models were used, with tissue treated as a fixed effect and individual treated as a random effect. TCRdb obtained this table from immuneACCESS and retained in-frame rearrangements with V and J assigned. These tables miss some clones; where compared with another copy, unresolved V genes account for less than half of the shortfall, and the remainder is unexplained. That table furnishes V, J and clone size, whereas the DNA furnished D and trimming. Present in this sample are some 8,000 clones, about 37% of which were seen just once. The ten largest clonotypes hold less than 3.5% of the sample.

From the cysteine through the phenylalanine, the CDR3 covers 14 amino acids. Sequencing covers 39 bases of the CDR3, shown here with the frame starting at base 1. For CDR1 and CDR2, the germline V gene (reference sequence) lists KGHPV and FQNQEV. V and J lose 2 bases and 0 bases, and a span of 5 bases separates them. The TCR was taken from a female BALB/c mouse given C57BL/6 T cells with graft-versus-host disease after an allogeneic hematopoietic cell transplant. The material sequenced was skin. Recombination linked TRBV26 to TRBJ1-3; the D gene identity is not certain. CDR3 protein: CASSLEVSGNTLYF. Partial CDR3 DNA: TGTGCCAGCAGTCTGGAGGTTTCTGGAAATACGCTCTAT.